Listed here are 17 T cell receptor beta chains from one sample, sequenced in a study of T cell changes during pregnancy in multiple sclerosis. TCRdb keeps only in-frame clones here, not all; method: immunoSEQ multiplex PCR. The top ten clones hold 0.68% of a sample with about 21,000 clones, about 91% of them seen once. The sequences come from CD4+ T cells from peripheral blood mononuclear cells, collected in the third trimester of pregnancy. The receptors come from a female donor with multiple sclerosis, enrolled in a pregnancy study.

The rearrangement uses TRBV10-3 and TRBJ2-1; perhaps TRBD1 as D (6 bases). CDR1 and CDR2 (germline): ENHRY, SYGVKD. The CDR3 spans 14 residues. The V and J ends lost 4 bases and 4 bases respectively, with 11 bases between them. The CDR3 DNA is TGTGCCATCAGTGCAGGGACAACGTACAATGAGCAGTTCTTC. It codes for CAISAGTTYNEQFF.

The rearrangement joins TRBV4-2 to TRBJ2-7; D uncertain. The CDR3 contains 14 residues. The V end was cut by 0 bases, the J end by 3 bases, with 9 bases between. Germline V gives CDR1 LGHNA, CDR2 YNFKEQ. CDR3 amino acids: CASSQDGSFYEQYF. The CDR3 region has the DNA TGTGCCAGCAGCCAAGATGGTAGTTTCTACGAGCAGTACTTC.

The CDR3 DNA is TGTGCCAGCAGTGAATTTGGACAGAACATGAACACTGAAGCTTTCTTT. Translated, it gives CASSEFGQNMNTEAFF. The J gene is TRBJ1-1, the V gene TRBV25-1; a possible D gene is TRBD1 (6 bases). From germline, CDR1 is MGHDK and CDR2 SYGVNS. CDR3 length: 16 residues. Trimming took 1 base from V and 0 from J, leaving 12 bases between them.

This chain joins TRBV19 and TRBJ2-7; 9 positions match TRBD1. Germline V lookup: CDR1 LNHDA, CDR2 SQIVND (reference sequence). The CDR3 consists of 14 residues. Germline trimming cut 5 bases from V and 6 bases from J; bases unmatched to any gene: 8. Written as DNA, the CDR3 is TGTGCCAGTAGTCCGACAGGGGGGATCGCCGAGCAGTACTTC. Translation gives CASSPTGGIAEQYF. The full variable domain, its missing parts supplied by reference TRBV19 and TRBJ2-7, is DGGITQSPKYLFRKEGQNVTLSCEQNLNHDAMYWYRQDPGQGLRLIYYSQIVNDFQKGDIAEGYSVSREKKESFPLTVTSAQKNPTAFYLCASSPTGGIAEQYFGPGTRLTVT.

V is TRBV11-2 and J is TRBJ1-1; 7 bases agree with TRBD1. The length of the CDR3 is 15 residues. Per the germline V gene, CDR1 is SGHAT and CDR2 is FQNNGV. V shed 3 bases and J 3 bases; nucleotides not matched to a gene: 7. This CDR3 reads CASSFQGGEYTEAFF. CDR3 in DNA: TGTGCCAGCAGCTTTCAAGGGGGCGAGTACACTGAAGCTTTCTTT. Together with reference TRBV11-2 and TRBJ1-1, the CDR3 gives the full variable domain: EAGVAQSPRYKIIEKRQSVAFWCNPISGHATLYWYQQILGQGPKLLIQFQNNGVVDDSQLPKDRFSAERLKGVDSTLKIQPAKLEDSAVYLCASSFQGGEYTEAFFGQGTRLTVV.

This clone occurred a few times. V usage is TRBV9 and J usage is TRBJ1-3; a possible D gene is TRBD1 (5 bases). Per the germline V gene, CDR1 is SGDLS and CDR2 is YYNGEE. CDR3 length equals 16 residues. V was shortened by 0 bases and J by 2 bases, with 12 bases between the two germline ends. CDR3 region: CASSVAFGGAGNTIYF. Written as DNA, the CDR3 is TGTGCCAGCAGCGTAGCTTTTGGGGGGGCTGGAAACACCATATATTTT.

V and J are TRBV7-2 and TRBJ2-2; 7 bases are shared with TRBD2. J lost 4 bases, V lost 6 bases, and 8 bases had no gene match. CDR1 and CDR2 from the germline V gene are SGHTA and FQGNSA. The CDR3 is made up of 15 amino acids. CDR3 sequence: CASRRTLASTGELFF. The CDR3 bases are TGTGCCAGCAGACGAACACTAGCGAGCACCGGGGAGCTGTTTTTT.

The chain carries TRBV5-5 and TRBJ2-3; D might be TRBD1 (6 bases). This CDR3 has 15 residues. CDR1 and CDR2 from the germline V gene are SGHKS and YYEKEE (reference sequence). Trimming cost V 1 base and J 3 bases, with 12 bases left between them. As DNA, the CDR3 is TGTGCCAGCAGCTTGAGACAGGAGATTACAGATACGCAGTATTTT. As protein: CASSLRQEITDTQYF.

As for this clone: Other nucleotide sequences in the sample specify the same CDR3. The chain combines TRBV30 with TRBJ2-3; 7 bases agree with TRBD2. The CDR3 runs to 13 residues. The V and J ends lost 0 bases and 7 bases, in that order; junction bases with no gene match: 4. Per the germline V gene, CDR1 is GTSNPN and CDR2 is SVGIG (reference sequence). The CDR3 bases are TGTGCCTGGAGTGTTAGCGGGCGGAATACGCAGTATTTT. It translates to CAWSVSGRNTQYF.

CDR3 bases: TGTGCCAGCAGTCCACTACAGGGATTGGGCACAGATACGCAGTATTTT. Protein product: CASSPLQGLGTDTQYF. This sequence joins TRBV27 and TRBJ2-3, with D possibly matching TRBD1 (6 bases). Per germline, CDR1 MNHEY and CDR2 SMNVEV (reference sequence). V was trimmed by 5 bases and J by 1 base, leaving 16 bases between them. CDR3 length: 16 amino acids.

The chain joins TRBV27 to TRBJ2-5; D gene ambiguous. The V gene lost 5 bases and the J gene lost 1 base, with 23 bases spanning the gap. Germline values: CDR1 MNHEY, CDR2 SMNVEV (reference sequence). This CDR3 spans 18 amino acids. In DNA, the CDR3 is TGTGCCAGCAGTCCGAGTGGGTGGGCCTTCTTGGGCCAAGAGACCCAGTACTTC. Its translation: CASSPSGWAFLGQETQYF.

The chain employs TRBV6-6 and TRBJ1-2, with 8 bases that match TRBD1. The CDR3 has 14 residues. CDR1 is MNHNY and CDR2 is SVGAGI in the germline V gene (reference sequence). With 6 bases clipped from V and 1 base from J, the junction kept 4 bases outside the gene matches. In DNA form, the CDR3 reads TGTGCCAGCAGCCGCGGACAGGGTAACTATGGCTACACCTTC. Its translation: CASSRGQGNYGYTF.

The V and J genes are TRBV15 and TRBJ1-1; no reliable D call. The V and J ends lost 1 base and 4 bases respectively, with 13 bases between them. The CDR3 length is 15 residues. Looked up from germline, CDR1 is LNHNV and CDR2 is YYDKDF (reference sequence). CDR3 in amino acids: CATSRGGGATTEAFF. The CDR3 DNA follows: TGTGCCACCAGCAGAGGGGGAGGAGCGACCACTGAAGCTTTCTTT.

This clone is a singleton in its sample. The chain joins TRBV10-3 to TRBJ2-2; 8 nucleotides match TRBD1. Trimming at V came to 3 bases and at J to 7 bases, leaving 10 bases not matched to a gene. The CDR3 runs 16 residues. Looked up from germline, CDR1 is ENHRY and CDR2 is SYGVKD. CDR3 bases: TGTGCCATCAGTGACCCCAGGGACAGGCGAGGCGGGGAGCTGTTTTTT. Encoded protein: CAISDPRDRRGGELFF.

The rearrangement joins TRBV29-1 to TRBJ2-7; TRBD2 agrees at 8 bases. The V gene's germline CDR1 is SQVTM and CDR2 ANQGSEA. Trimming cost V 6 bases and J 0 bases; bases outside gene matches: 7. The CDR3 spans 14 residues. This CDR3 is CSVLLADSSYEQYF. CDR3 in DNA: TGCAGCGTGCTACTAGCGGACAGCTCCTACGAGCAGTACTTC.

This chain connects TRBV15 to TRBJ1-2, with a tentative D call TRBD1 (6 bases). V lost 1 base and J lost 8, with 14 bases in between. This CDR3 has 14 residues. CDR1 and CDR2 (germline): LNHNV, YYDKDF (reference sequence). The CDR3 loop reads CATSRGGRGPGYTF. As DNA, the CDR3 is TGTGCCACCAGCAGAGGGGGGCGGGGGCCCGGCTACACCTTC.

The V call is TRBV4-1, the J call TRBJ2-1; 12 bases match TRBD2. The CDR3 is made up of 14 amino acids. Per germline, CDR1 MGHRA and CDR2 YSYEKL. V was clipped by 6 bases and J by 9 bases; unmatched bases: 6. The CDR3, as DNA: TGCGCCAGCAGGCTAGCGGGGGGGCCTACTGAGCAGTTCTTC. Translated: CASRLAGGPTEQFF.